The entry below gives a single TCR beta chain sequence along with its context. Its antigen remains unknown. The sample is drawn from a study of graft-versus-host responses after intestinal transplantation. Overall study context: Multivisceral, liver-intestinal, or isolated intestinal transplants were given to recipients.

Findings of the study overall: When patients had graft-donor T cell macrochimerism, their allografts held high graft-versus-host to host-versus-graft clonal ratios. Early after transplant, HvG clones declined as circulating GvH clones peaked. Ileal or blood samples showed some GvH clones first, and such clones were also found in recipient marrow.

CDR3 length: 15 amino acids. V was clipped by 6 bases and J by 1 base, with 12 bases between them. Germline V CDR1 and CDR2: SNHLY, FYNNEI. Produced via immunoSEQ multiplex PCR; TCRdb's table is partial and in-frame only. The data hold 7,000 to 9,000 clones, with about 70% observed a single time. Graft material was processed, releasing intraepithelial and lamina propria lymphocytes. This specimen was ileum tissue, taken roughly 240 days after intestinal transplantation. The receptor was derived from a human patient who received an intestinal transplant, so some T cells may come from the graft donor. V gene TRBV2 combines with J gene TRBJ1-4; perhaps TRBD1 as D (6 bases). The CDR3 sequence: CASRDGQLTNEKLFF. CDR3 DNA sequence: TGTGCCAGCAGAGACGGACAGCTAACTAATGAAAAACTGTTTTTT.